This T cell receptor (beta chain) was observed in a study of cytomegalovirus exposure and HLA in healthy donors. The study ran its PCR with 60 Vbeta and 13 Jbeta primers. In the original processing: Later analysis identified some 88 million unique TCR beta chains, some 10 million shared. Clones were sequenced by immunoSEQ multiplex PCR, and TCRdb holds only the in-frame ones, with some missing. The DNA gave D and trimming, while V, J and clone size come from that table. Counted here are around 200,000 clones, 60% to 80% occurring once; the ten biggest clones make up about 2%. Sequencing was performed on PBMCs. The receptor was isolated from a male donor in good health and CMV-seronegative.

CDR3 amino acids: CASSPGRRENQYF. The CDR3 DNA reads TGTGCCAGCTCCCCCGGGCGGCGGGAAAACCAGTACTTC. V usage is TRBV18 and J usage is TRBJ2-7; D is perhaps TRBD2 (6 bases). CDR1 and CDR2 from the germline V gene are KGHSH and LQKENI. The V end was cut by 6 bases, the J end by 10 bases, with 19 bases between. The CDR3 runs to 13 residues. Full variable domain (outside the CDR3, taken from reference TRBV18 and TRBJ2-7): NAGVMQNPRHLVRRRGQEARLRCSPMKGHSHVYWYRQLPEEGLKFMVYLQKENIIDESGMPKERFSAEFPKEGPSILRIQQVVRGDSAAYFCASSPGRRENQYFGPGTRLTVT.